This T cell receptor (beta chain) was identified during a study of cytomegalovirus exposure and HLA in healthy donors. CDR1 is MNHNY and CDR2 is SVGAGI in the germline V gene (reference sequence). The CDR3 totals 16 residues. V was trimmed by 5 bases and J by 4 bases, leaving 18 bases between them. Study-level findings and limits: A later analysis reported that several of the most significant clusters appeared to be linked to common viral pathogens, among them Epstein-Barr virus. CMV antigen specificity was confirmed in vitro for a few CMV-associated chains. TCR beta V- and J-gene trimming, according to a later analysis, was linked to a missense DCLRE1C variant. In a later analysis, about 17,000 TCR beta sequences were associated with HLA alleles at 0.05 false discovery rate.

This clone showed up just once. What it binds is not known. It was with 60 Vbeta and 13 Jbeta primers that the PCR ran. Profiling relied on immunoSEQ multiplex PCR, and the TCRdb table lists in-frame clones only, not all of them. The profile shows about 260,000 clones, roughly 86% of them singletons. The rearrangement joins TRBV6-6 to TRBJ2-1, with D maybe TRBD2 (6 bases). The specimen was PBMCs. This TCR derives from a woman in her thirties or forties in good health and CMV-seropositive. The CDR3 sequence is CASSPDGGVSYNEQFF. CDR3 DNA sequence: TGTGCCAGCAGTCCGGATGGCGGGGTTAGTTACAATGAGCAGTTCTTC.